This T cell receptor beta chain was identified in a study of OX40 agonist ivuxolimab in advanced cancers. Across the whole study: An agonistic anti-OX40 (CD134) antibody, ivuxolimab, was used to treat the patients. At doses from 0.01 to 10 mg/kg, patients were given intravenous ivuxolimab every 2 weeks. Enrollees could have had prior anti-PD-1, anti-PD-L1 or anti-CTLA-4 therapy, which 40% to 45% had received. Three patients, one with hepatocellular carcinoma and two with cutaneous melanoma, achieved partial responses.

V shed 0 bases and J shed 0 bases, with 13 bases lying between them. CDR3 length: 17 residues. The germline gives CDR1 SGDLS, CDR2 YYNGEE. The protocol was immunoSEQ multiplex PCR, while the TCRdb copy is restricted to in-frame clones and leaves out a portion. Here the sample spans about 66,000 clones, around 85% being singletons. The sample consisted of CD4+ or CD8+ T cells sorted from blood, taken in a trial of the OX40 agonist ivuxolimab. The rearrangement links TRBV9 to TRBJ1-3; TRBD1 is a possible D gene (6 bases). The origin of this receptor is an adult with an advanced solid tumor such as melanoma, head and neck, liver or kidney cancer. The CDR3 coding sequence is TGTGCCAGCAGCGTAGGGAACAGGGCGTTCTCTGGAAACACCATATATTTT. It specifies CASSVGNRAFSGNTIYF.